These 15 T cell receptor beta chains came from one sample sequenced in a study of control samples from healthy donors and cancer patients. Assay used: immunoSEQ multiplex PCR; TCRdb lists only in-frame clones, some missing. The table has around 110,000 clones, 93% seen once. Sequenced sample: blood. Receptors originate from a young man in good health.

V is TRBV6-5 and J is TRBJ1-1; no definite D call. This CDR3 spans 16 amino acids. CDR1 MNHEY and CDR2 SVGAGI come from the germline V gene. V was clipped by 0 bases and J by 0 bases, with 11 bases between them. DNA for the CDR3: TGTGCCAGCAGTTACTCGATCGCGGAGATGAACACTGAAGCTTTCTTT. Residues: CASSYSIAEMNTEAFF.

The chain employs TRBV9 and TRBJ1-3; a weak D match, TRBD1 (5 bases). Trimming left V 4 bases short and J 4 bases short, with 15 bases between. Germline CDR1 reads SGDLS; CDR2 reads YYNGEE. The CDR3 is 15 residues long. CDR3 sequence: CASSPRGDGGNTIYF. DNA for the CDR3: TGTGCCAGCAGCCCCAGAGGGGATGGGGGAAACACCATATATTTT. Variable domain in full (rest from reference TRBV9 and TRBJ1-3): DSGVTQTPKHLITATGQRVTLRCSPRSGDLSVYWYQQSLDQGLQFLIQYYNGEERAKGNILERFSAQQFPDLHSELNLSSLELGDSALYFCASSPRGDGGNTIYFGEGSWLTVV.

The V gene is TRBV7-9, the J gene TRBJ1-3; 7 bases line up with TRBD1. V lost 5 bases to trimming and J lost 1 base; unmatched junction nucleotides: 5. The CDR3 runs to 15 residues. The germline gives CDR1 SEHNR, CDR2 FQNEAQ (reference sequence). The CDR3 spells CASSTGQSSGNTIYF. The CDR3 bases are TGTGCCAGCAGCACGGGACAGTCATCTGGAAACACCATATATTTT.

The chain combines TRBV6-2 or TRBV6-3 with TRBJ2-3, with D perhaps TRBD2 (6 bases). The CDR3 loop spans 11 amino acids. CDR1 is MNHEY, CDR2 SVGEGT, per germline. With 6 bases removed from V and 8 bases from J, the gap between germline ends came to 9 bases. The chain's CDR3 is CASSPGGTQYF. In DNA form, the CDR3 reads TGTGCCAGCAGCCCCGGGGGTACGCAGTATTTT.

V gene TRBV10-1 combines with J gene TRBJ2-1; tentatively, D is TRBD1 or TRBD2 (5 bases each). Trimming removed 9 bases at V and 3 bases at J, with 12 bases between. Per germline, CDR1 WNHNN and CDR2 SYGVQD (reference sequence). CDR3 length: 13 residues. The DNA of the CDR3 is TGCGCCAGGAGGGCGACAGTCTACAATGAGCAGTTCTTC. It yields the protein CARRATVYNEQFF.

The chain has TRBV5-5 and TRBJ2-7; 11 bases agree with TRBD1. Germline CDR1 is SGHKS and CDR2 is YYEKEE (reference sequence). V lost 4 bases to trimming and J lost 2 bases; unmatched junction nucleotides: 5. The CDR3 sequence is 15 residues long. The CDR3, as DNA: TGTGCCAGCAGCCCTGGGACAGGGGGGACCTACGAGCAGTACTTC. Translation: CASSPGTGGTYEQYF. The full variable domain, completed using reference TRBV5-5 and TRBJ2-7, is DAGVTQSPTHLIKTRGQQVTLRCSPISGHKSVSWYQQVLGQGPQFIFQYYEKEERGRGNFPDRFSARQFPNYSSELNVNALLLGDSALYLCASSPGTGGTYEQYFGPGTRLTVT.

The chain has TRBV9 and TRBJ2-5; 11 bases fit TRBD2. With V trimmed by 0 bases and J by 4 bases, 2 bases remained unmatched. The CDR3 is made up of 15 amino acids. Germline V gene data show CDR1 as SGDLS and CDR2 as YYNGEE. CDR3 in amino acids: CASSVGSGGAETQYF. Written as DNA, the CDR3 is TGTGCCAGCAGCGTAGGTAGCGGGGGGGCAGAGACCCAGTACTTC.

V and J are TRBV2 and TRBJ1-5; 9 nucleotides match TRBD1. The CDR3 loop spans 15 amino acids. V was pared by 5 bases and J by 3 bases, with 5 bases of the junction left unmatched. Looked up from germline, CDR1 is SNHLY and CDR2 is FYNNEI. In DNA form, the CDR3 reads TGTGCCAGCAGTAGTGGGACAGGGTACAATCAGCCCCAGCATTTT. This codes for CASSSGTGYNQPQHF.

The rearrangement links TRBV9 to TRBJ1-1; maybe TRBD1 (5 bases). CDR1 and CDR2 from the germline V gene are SGDLS and YYNGEE. This CDR3 contains 13 residues. Trimming removed 4 bases from V and 3 bases from J, with 10 bases in between. The DNA for the CDR3 is TGTGCCAGCAGCCTGGGGGGGGACACTGAAGCTTTCTTT. This gives the protein CASSLGGDTEAFF.

The chain joins TRBV24-1 to TRBJ1-5, with unresolved D. CDR1 KGHDR and CDR2 SFDVKD come from the germline V gene. This CDR3 has 16 residues. V gave up 3 bases and J gave up 0 bases, with 11 bases separating them. The CDR3 coding sequence is TGTGCCACCAGTGATGTCCGGCTATATAGCAATCAGCCCCAGCATTTT. Translation gives CATSDVRLYSNQPQHF.

The chain links TRBV12-3 or TRBV12-4 to TRBJ2-7; no firm D call. Trimming took off 0 bases at V and 3 bases at J, with 6 bases between the two ends. This CDR3 comprises 13 residues. In nucleotides, the CDR3 is TGTGCCAGCAGTTTAGCGGGGTACTACGAGCAGTACTTC. It is translated as CASSLAGYYEQYF.

The chain is built from TRBV27 and TRBJ1-4, with D perhaps TRBD1 (5 bases). The V and J ends lost 2 bases and 3 bases respectively, with 7 bases between them. Germline assignment: CDR1 MNHEY and CDR2 SMNVEV (reference sequence). The CDR3 length is 14 residues. CDR3 sequence: CASSLARANEKLFF. CDR3 nucleotides: TGTGCCAGCAGTTTAGCCAGGGCTAATGAAAAACTGTTTTTT.

The V and J genes are TRBV24-1 and TRBJ2-1; weak D call: TRBD1 (6 bases). This CDR3 has 17 residues. V was cut by 1 base and J by 2 bases, with 14 bases left in between. Germline CDR1 reads KGHDR; CDR2 reads SFDVKD. CDR3 protein: CATSDFSGRGTYNEQFF. In nucleotides, the CDR3 is TGTGCCACCAGTGATTTTTCAGGCAGGGGCACCTACAATGAGCAGTTCTTC.

The chain has TRBV19 and TRBJ2-2; the D gene is possibly TRBD1 (6 bases). This CDR3 is built from 14 residues. V gave up 2 bases and J gave up 7 bases, with 11 bases separating them. In germline, CDR1 is LNHDA, CDR2 SQIVND (reference sequence). This CDR3 is CASSIQGIDGELFF. The DNA for the CDR3 is TGTGCCAGTAGTATACAGGGGATAGACGGGGAGCTGTTTTTT.

The chain employs TRBV5-6 and TRBJ2-7; 10 nucleotides align to TRBD1. This CDR3 has 14 residues. The germline CDR1 and CDR2 sequences are SGHDT and YYEEEE. The ends lost 4 bases at V and 3 bases at J; junction bases unmatched: 4. CDR3 nucleotides: TGTGCCAGCAGCCCGGGACAGGGGAACTACGAGCAGTACTTC. This sequence encodes CASSPGQGNYEQYF.